These T cell receptor beta chains were read from a single sample in a study of blood T cell repertoires in COVID-19. Using immunoSEQ multiplex PCR, the repertoire was profiled, and TCRdb retains in-frame clones only, with some absent. The sample has around 200,000 clones, 65% to 85% seen once. The sample comprised peripheral blood. These receptors were collected from a man aged 50 to 60 with active or convalescent COVID-19. Both conserved end residues are part of each CDR3. The D gene is left open where the match is weak. Clone size is given for some rows only: seen once, a few or many times, or a class if the clone is expanded.

clone size	V gene	J gene	D gene	CDR3 protein	CDR3 DNA
few	TRBV20-1	TRBJ2-1	-	CSARQYNEQFF	TGCAGTGCTAGACAGTACAATGAGCAGTTCTTC
-	TRBV6-5	TRBJ1-2	-	CASSYSQGGYGYTF	TGTGCCAGCAGTTACTCGCAGGGCGGCTATGGCTACACCTTC
-	TRBV19	TRBJ1-1	-	CASSPIYRARVDEAFF	TGTGCCAGTAGTCCAATCTACAGGGCTCGAGTAGATGAAGCTTTCTTT
many	TRBV2	TRBJ2-5	-	CASSAGILETQYF	TGTGCCAGCAGTGCAGGGATTCTGGAGACCCAGTACTTC
-	TRBV28	TRBJ2-5	-	CASSGKGQETQYF	TGTGCCAGCAGTGGAAAGGGGCAAGAGACCCAGTACTTC
-	TRBV9	TRBJ1-2	TRBD1	CASSQGTGGTGYTF	TGTGCCAGCAGCCAGGGGACAGGGGGTACTGGCTACACCTTC
few	TRBV29-1	TRBJ1-1	-	CSVELGGISEAFF	TGCAGCGTTGAATTGGGGGGTATCTCTGAAGCTTTCTTT
-	TRBV15	TRBJ2-5	-	CATSRVRGETQYF	TGTGCCACCAGCAGAGTACGGGGGGAGACCCAGTACTTC
-	TRBV28	TRBJ1-5	-	CASSFPEGGRQPQHF	TGTGCCAGCAGTTTCCCTGAGGGAGGGAGGCAGCCCCAGCATTTT
-	TRBV7-9	TRBJ1-1	-	CASTFQENTEAFF	TGTGCCAGCACATTCCAGGAGAACACTGAAGCTTTCTTT
-	TRBV7-9	TRBJ2-3	TRBD2	CASSSRLAVLTDTQYF	TGTGCCAGCAGCTCCAGACTAGCGGTCCTCACAGATACGCAGTATTTT
-	TRBV5-4	TRBJ2-3	-	CASSLDRRSTDTQYF	TGTGCCAGCAGCTTGGACAGGCGCTCCACAGATACGCAGTATTTT
once	TRBV7-9	TRBJ2-3	-	CASNPGVQAVTDTQYF	TGTGCCAGCAACCCGGGGGTCCAGGCTGTCACAGATACGCAGTATTTT
-	TRBV6-5	TRBJ1-2	TRBD1	CASSLDRVGGYTF	TGTGCCAGCAGTTTGGACAGGGTGGGCGGCTACACCTTC
-	TRBV19	TRBJ1-3	-	CASNQGASVSGNTIYF	TGTGCCAGTAACCAGGGTGCCTCCGTCTCTGGAAACACCATATATTTT
-	TRBV6-5	TRBJ2-5	-	CASSPDRGRYETQYF	TGTGCCAGCAGCCCAGACCGAGGGAGGTACGAGACCCAGTACTTC
once	TRBV4-2	TRBJ2-3	-	CASSQDPAGTQYF	TGTGCCAGCAGCCAAGATCCGGCGGGTACGCAGTATTTT
-	TRBV3-1/TRBV3-2	TRBJ2-7	TRBD2	CASSRSGLAGRYEQYF	TGTGCCAGCAGCCGCTCGGGACTAGCGGGTCGCTACGAGCAGTACTTC
-	TRBV2	TRBJ2-7	TRBD1	CASSFRDSYEQYF	TGTGCCAGCAGCTTCCGGGACAGTTACGAGCAGTACTTC
once	TRBV4-3	TRBJ2-3	TRBD2	CASSQAPSAGGGTDTQYF	TGCGCCAGCAGCCAGGCCCCCTCAGCGGGGGGTGGCACAGATACGCAGTATTTT
-	TRBV11-2	TRBJ2-2	-	CASSLLAGTGELFF	TGTGCCAGCAGCTTACTAGCTGGCACCGGGGAGCTGTTTTTT
-	TRBV5-4	TRBJ2-4	-	CASSKGGENIQYF	TGTGCCAGCAGCAAAGGCGGGGAAAACATTCAGTACTTC
few	TRBV10-3	TRBJ1-4	-	CAISNSEKLFF	TGTGCCATCAGCAACAGTGAAAAACTGTTTTTT
-	TRBV18	TRBJ1-4	TRBD1	CASSTGTGGLNEKLFF	TGTGCCAGCTCGACCGGGACAGGGGGACTGAATGAAAAACTGTTTTTT
once	TRBV19	TRBJ1-2	-	CASSIDPSALGYGYTF	TGTGCCAGTAGTATAGATCCCAGCGCCCTAGGATATGGCTACACCTTC
-	TRBV25-1	TRBJ2-3	-	CASSEQISTDTQYF	TGTGCCAGCAGTGAACAGATTAGCACAGATACGCAGTATTTT
-	TRBV2	TRBJ2-5	-	CASWRETQYF	TGTGCCAGCTGGCGGGAGACCCAGTACTTC
-	TRBV19	TRBJ2-2	-	CASSIGLAWPPNTGELFF	TGTGCCAGTAGTATAGGACTTGCCTGGCCGCCTAACACCGGGGAGCTGTTTTTT
-	TRBV28	TRBJ2-7	TRBD1	CASSWVWISGQGVLYEQYF	TGTGCCAGCAGTTGGGTATGGATCTCGGGACAGGGCGTTTTATACGAGCAGTACTTC
-	TRBV9	TRBJ1-1	TRBD1	CASSEGALNTEAFF	TGTGCCAGCAGCGAGGGGGCCTTGAACACTGAAGCTTTCTTT
-	TRBV24-1	TRBJ2-1	-	CATGADSYNEQFF	TGTGCCACCGGGGCTGACAGTTATAATGAGCAGTTCTTC
-	TRBV20-1	TRBJ2-5	TRBD2	CSASRLAGVETQYF	TGCAGTGCTAGTCGGCTAGCGGGAGTGGAGACCCAGTACTTC
-	TRBV12-5	TRBJ2-5	-	CASGSDSPWVIGGTQYF	TGTGCTAGTGGTTCCGATTCACCCTGGGTTATAGGCGGGACCCAGTACTTC
-	TRBV30	TRBJ1-2	-	CAWSVSGWNYGYTF	TGTGCCTGGAGTGTATCAGGGTGGAACTATGGCTACACCTTC
-	TRBV3-1/TRBV3-2	TRBJ1-3	-	CASSPRTPGGNTIYF	TGTGCCAGCAGCCCCCGGACTCCGGGAGGAAACACCATATATTTT
-	TRBV18	TRBJ2-1	-	CASSPLYPGNEQFF	TGTGCCAGCTCACCTCTATACCCGGGCAATGAGCAGTTCTTC
-	TRBV11-2	TRBJ2-3	-	CASSLGDRERDTQYF	TGTGCCAGCAGCTTGGGCGATAGGGAGAGGGATACGCAGTATTTT
-	TRBV6-5	TRBJ2-5	TRBD1	CASMGVGGAEETQYF	TGTGCCAGCATGGGCGTAGGGGGCGCGGAAGAGACCCAGTACTTC
-	TRBV18	TRBJ1-1	-	CASSPRDKLNTEAFF	TGTGCCAGCTCACCACGGGACAAATTGAACACTGAAGCTTTCTTT
once	TRBV18	TRBJ2-7	TRBD1	CASSIGTGVYGNEQYF	TGTGCCAGCTCAATCGGGACAGGGGTATATGGAAACGAGCAGTACTTC
once	TRBV4-1	TRBJ2-3	TRBD1	CASSQTGTEADTQYF	TGCGCCAGCAGTCAAACCGGGACAGAGGCAGATACGCAGTATTTT
once	TRBV5-8	TRBJ2-4	-	CASSSLDVAKNIQYF	TGTGCCAGCAGCTCCTTAGATGTAGCCAAAAACATTCAGTACTTC
-	TRBV11-3	TRBJ1-4	-	CASSLNRASKKLFF	TGTGCCAGCAGCTTAAACAGGGCGTCGAAAAAACTGTTTTTT
-	TRBV6-2/TRBV6-3	TRBJ2-3	TRBD2	CASSYVGTSGDSTDTQYF	TGTGCCAGCAGTTACGTTGGGACTAGCGGGGACAGCACAGATACGCAGTATTTT
-	TRBV30	TRBJ1-5	-	CAWSRGHLEQPQHF	TGTGCCTGGAGTAGGGGACACCTCGAACAGCCCCAGCATTTT
once	TRBV6-5	TRBJ1-4	TRBD1	CASSWGQAPTNEKLFF	TGTGCCAGCAGTTGGGGACAGGCTCCAACTAATGAAAAACTGTTTTTT
-	TRBV7-2	TRBJ2-1	TRBD2	CASSFVTSGYNEQFF	TGTGCCAGCAGCTTTGTGACTAGCGGTTACAATGAGCAGTTCTTC
-	TRBV4-1	TRBJ2-1	-	CASSQVAGTEQFF	TGCGCCAGCAGCCAAGTCGCCGGGACAGAGCAGTTCTTC
-	TRBV4-1	TRBJ2-1	TRBD1	CASSQGRGQGEDEQFF	TGCGCCAGCAGCCAAGGGCGGGGACAGGGAGAGGATGAGCAGTTCTTC
-	TRBV6-2/TRBV6-3	TRBJ1-5	-	CASSYSRKNQPQHF	TGTGCCAGCAGTTACTCTAGAAAGAATCAGCCCCAGCATTTT
-	TRBV27	TRBJ2-1	-	CASSRGNEQFF	TGTGCCAGCAGTCGAGGGAATGAGCAGTTCTTC
-	TRBV30	TRBJ1-1	TRBD1	CAWSVGQGNTEAFF	TGTGCCTGGAGTGTAGGACAGGGTAACACTGAAGCTTTCTTT
-	TRBV15	TRBJ2-1	TRBD2	CATRGGGDNEQFF	TGTGCCACCAGGGGGGGAGGGGACAATGAGCAGTTCTTC
-	TRBV5-1	TRBJ2-1	-	CASSLDWGDNEQFF	TGCGCCAGCAGCTTGGATTGGGGGGACAATGAGCAGTTCTTC
-	TRBV7-8	TRBJ2-2	TRBD2	CASSSSSGGAVGELFF	TGTGCCAGCAGCAGCTCTAGCGGGGGGGCCGTCGGGGAGCTGTTTTTT
-	TRBV19	TRBJ2-1	TRBD2	CASSISGSSYNEQFF	TGTGCCAGTAGTATAAGCGGGAGCTCCTACAATGAGCAGTTCTTC
once	TRBV7-2	TRBJ2-5	-	CASSRPGGETQYF	TGTGCCAGCAGCCGACCGGGGGGCGAGACCCAGTACTTC
-	TRBV30	TRBJ1-6	-	CAGTREGIGSPLHF	TGTGCCGGGACGAGGGAGGGGATCGGTTCACCCCTCCACTTT
once	TRBV21-1	TRBJ2-7	-	CASSGQGGYEQYF	TGTGCCAGCTCGGGACAGGGGGGTTACGAGCAGTACTTC